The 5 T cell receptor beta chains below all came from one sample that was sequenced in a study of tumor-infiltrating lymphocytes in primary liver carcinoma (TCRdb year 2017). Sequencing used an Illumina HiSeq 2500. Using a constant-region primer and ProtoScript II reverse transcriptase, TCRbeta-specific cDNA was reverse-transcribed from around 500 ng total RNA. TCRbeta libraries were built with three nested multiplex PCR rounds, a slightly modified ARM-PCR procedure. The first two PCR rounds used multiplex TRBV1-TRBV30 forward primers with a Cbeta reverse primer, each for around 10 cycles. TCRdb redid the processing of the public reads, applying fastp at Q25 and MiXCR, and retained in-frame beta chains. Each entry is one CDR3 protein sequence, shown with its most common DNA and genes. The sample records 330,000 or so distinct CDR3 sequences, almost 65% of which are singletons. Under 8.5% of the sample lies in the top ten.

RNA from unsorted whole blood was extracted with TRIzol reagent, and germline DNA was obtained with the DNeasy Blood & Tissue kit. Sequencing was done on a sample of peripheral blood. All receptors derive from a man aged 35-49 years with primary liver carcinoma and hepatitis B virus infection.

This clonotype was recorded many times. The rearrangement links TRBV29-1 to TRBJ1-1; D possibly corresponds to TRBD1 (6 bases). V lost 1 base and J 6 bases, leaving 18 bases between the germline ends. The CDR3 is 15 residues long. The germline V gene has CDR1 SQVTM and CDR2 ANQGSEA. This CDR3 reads CSVEVWGATMSEAFF. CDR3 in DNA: TGCAGCGTTGAAGTATGGGGGGCGACGATGTCTGAAGCTTTCTTT.

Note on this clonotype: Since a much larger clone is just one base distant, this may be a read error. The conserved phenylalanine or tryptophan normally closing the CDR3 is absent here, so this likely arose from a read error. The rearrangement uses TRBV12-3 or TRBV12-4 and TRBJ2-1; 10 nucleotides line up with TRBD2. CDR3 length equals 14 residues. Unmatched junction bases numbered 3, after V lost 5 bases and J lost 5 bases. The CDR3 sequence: CASSSGRVHNEQFY. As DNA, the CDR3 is TGTGCCAGCAGTAGCGGGAGGGTACACAATGAGCAGTTCTAC.

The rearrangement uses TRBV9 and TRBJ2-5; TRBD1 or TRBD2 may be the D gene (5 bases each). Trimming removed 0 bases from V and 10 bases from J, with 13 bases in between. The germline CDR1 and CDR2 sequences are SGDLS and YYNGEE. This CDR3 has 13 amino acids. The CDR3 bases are TGTGCCAGCAGCGTAGCGGGGCAGGCTCACCAGTACTTC. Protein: CASSVAGQAHQYF. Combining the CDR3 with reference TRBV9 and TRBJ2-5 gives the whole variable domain DSGVTQTPKHLITATGQRVTLRCSPRSGDLSVYWYQQSLDQGLQFLIQYYNGEERAKGNILERFSAQQFPDLHSELNLSSLELGDSALYFCASSVAGQAHQYFGPGTRLLVL.

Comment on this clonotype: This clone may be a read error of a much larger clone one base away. CDR3 region: CASSYLATHSGNTIYF. The CDR3 DNA reads as TGTGCCAGCAGTTACCTCGCCACCCACTCTGGAAACACCATATATTTT. The chain joins TRBV6-6 to TRBJ1-3; D gene uncertain. Between the trimmed V and J ends, which lost 2 bases and 0 bases, there was a span of 11 bases. This CDR3 comprises 16 residues. Germline assignment: CDR1 MNHNY and CDR2 SVGAGI (reference sequence).

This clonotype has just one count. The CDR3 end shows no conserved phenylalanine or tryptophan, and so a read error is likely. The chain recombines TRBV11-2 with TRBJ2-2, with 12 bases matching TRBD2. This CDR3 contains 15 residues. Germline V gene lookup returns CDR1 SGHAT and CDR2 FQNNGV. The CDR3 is CARSSGLAGTGELFL. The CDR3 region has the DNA TGTGCCAGGAGCTCGGGACTAGCGGGCACCGGGGAGCTGTTTCTT.